This T cell receptor beta chain came from a study of T cell responses to AZD1222 COVID-19 vaccine (dated by TCRdb to the early 2020s). Some background on the complete study: AZD1222 recipients given second doses at about 4 weeks or at about 12 weeks were pooled, since spike-specific TCR depth and breadth were not found to differ between the two schedules. A total of 233 trial participants underwent TCR sequencing, of whom roughly 210 had received two doses of AZD1222 and 26 had received two doses of the MenACWY control vaccine. Trial participants were enrolled into age subgroups of 18-55, 56-69 and 70-plus years, which contained about 150, 28 and 57 TCR-sequenced participants, respectively. Overall results and qualifications from the work: No day 14 peak-response samples were available, so repertoires were characterized only after the peak T cell response. The 56-69-year group was small, and its depth increase did not reach significance, likely because of low power. Participants were mostly white British, with more females than males. The authors suggested clonal diversity may have been underestimated. After two AZD1222 doses, both the breadth and the depth of spike-specific TCRs were significantly higher than at day 0 and than in MenACWY recipients. The vaccine-associated CD4 TCRs covered the entire spike protein, and the dominant responses fell in regions 160-218 and 743-854. Conclusions about previously exposed vaccinees are limited, since just five to seven AZD1222 recipients were seropositive for SARS-CoV-2 at baseline. Reportedly, almost half of the unique spike-specific TCRs recognized epitopes lying outside the regions that are mutated in the B.1.351 and B.1.1.7 variants.

As to this clone: Its target antigen remains unknown. Base qualities are missing; no much larger clone stands one base away.

The CDR3 regions of human TCRbeta chains were subjected to immunosequencing. Turning to the authors' computational methods: Repertoire TCRs were matched against a reference library of SARS-CoV-2-specific TCRs generated with the MIRA antigen-specificity platform. Breadth was defined as the fraction of unique TCRs that were SARS-CoV-2-associated, and depth was defined as the fraction of total T cells that were SARS-CoV-2-associated. Each spike-specific TCR was assigned to its reactive spike region and to a CD4 or CD8 class using the MIRA data. Log10-transformed breadth and depth values were compared by one-way ANOVA with Sidak's multiple comparisons tests. Entries here come from immuneACCESS through TCRdb and include only in-frame sequences with V and J called. Some clones fail to appear in such tables; in the studies checked, an unresolved V gene covers under half of the shortfall, and the cause of the remainder is unknown. For V, J and clone size, that table is used; D and trimming come from the DNA. This sample gives approximately 190,000 clones in total; around 92% of them show up just once. Over 1% of the sample goes to the ten largest clones.

Via the germline V gene (reference sequence), CDR1 is SEHNR and CDR2 FQNEAQ. Deletion took 1 base off V and 6 bases off J, with a span of 7 bases between the germline ends. The CDR3 measures 13 amino acids from cysteine to phenylalanine. The kept DNA is CDR3 alone, 39 bases in frame from the first base. Taken with the paper, the label for time point translates to: baseline before first vaccination. The vaccinee samples were drawn from two UK trials, COV001 and COV002, one of which was a single-blind randomized controlled phase 2/3 trial testing AZD1222 (ChAdOx1 nCoV-19) in healthy adults. Trial participant PBMC samples were collected at day 0 and day 28 after the second dose for TCRbeta chain sequencing.

The chain joins TRBV7-9 to TRBJ1-5, with an unclear D gene assignment. Sample: peripheral blood, taken on day 0 of AZD1222 vaccination. The TCR sequence derives from an adult in good health. The CDR3 region reads CASSLGVSQPQHF. The nucleotide sequence reads TGTGCCAGCAGCTTAGGAGTGTCTCAGCCCCAGCATTTT. With all but the CDR3 taken from the reference TRBV7-9 and TRBJ1-5 genes, the full variable domain is: DTGVSQNPRHKITKRGQNVTFRCDPISEHNRLYWYRQTLGQGPEFLTYFQNEAQLEKSRLLSDRFSAERPKGSFSTLEIQRTEQGDSAMYLCASSLGVSQPQHFGDGTRLSIL.